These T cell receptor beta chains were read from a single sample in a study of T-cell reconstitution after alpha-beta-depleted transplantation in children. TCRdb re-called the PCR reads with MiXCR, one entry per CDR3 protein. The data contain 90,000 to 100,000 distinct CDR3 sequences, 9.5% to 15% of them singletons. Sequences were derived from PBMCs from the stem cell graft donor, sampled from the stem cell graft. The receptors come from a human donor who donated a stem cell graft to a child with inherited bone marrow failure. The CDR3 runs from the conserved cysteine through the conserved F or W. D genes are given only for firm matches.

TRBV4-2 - CASSRPKTGGGNTGELFF
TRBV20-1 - CSAKASGGYGYTF
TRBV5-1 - CASGQSTDTQYF
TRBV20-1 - CSARDISGDGGYTF
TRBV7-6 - CASSFGGYEAFF
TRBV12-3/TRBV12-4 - CASSLNDFSYEQYF
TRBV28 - CASSFPGTGETQYF
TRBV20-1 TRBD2 CSARFPTSGRANEQFF
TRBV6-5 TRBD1 CASSFSGTGVKKLFF
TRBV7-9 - CASSPPSYEQYF
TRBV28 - CASSLPPGHVETQYF
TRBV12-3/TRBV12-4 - CASSKTSTYNEQFF
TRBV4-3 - CASSQTPGRSYEQYF
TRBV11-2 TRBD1 CASSPGQPSTDTQYF
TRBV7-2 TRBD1 CASSLLGQGINEQFF
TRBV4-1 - CASSQVDIDGYTF
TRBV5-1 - CASSFLPGRYEQYF
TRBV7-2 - CASSPGGSGNTIYF
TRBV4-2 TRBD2 CASSQDPSTSGTAETQYF
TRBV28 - CATRRGGAGNTIYF
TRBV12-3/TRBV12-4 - CASTRTASNTEAFF
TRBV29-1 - CSVGRARMNTEAFF
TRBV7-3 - CASSPGGGELFF
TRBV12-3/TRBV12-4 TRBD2 CASSLISGGRDTQYF
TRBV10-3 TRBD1 CAISVGQGGGYTF
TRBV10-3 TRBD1 CAISDGQGADEQYF
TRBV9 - CASSVGGGEAFF
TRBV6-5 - CASTGRGNTIYF
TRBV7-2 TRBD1 CASSLNMDRPLHF
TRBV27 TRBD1 CASSVGQGANTEAFF
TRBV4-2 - CASSQAQGRNEQYF
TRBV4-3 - CASSPTEDQPQHF
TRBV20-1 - CSASRPQWGAKNIQYF
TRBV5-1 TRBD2 CASSFGTSGSSRDTQYF
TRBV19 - CASSRQGRDEQFF
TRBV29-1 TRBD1 CSVGQGTNYGYTF
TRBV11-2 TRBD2 CASSSGLAGVLTDTQYF
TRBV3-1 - CASSSRGAASGANVLTF
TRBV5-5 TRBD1 CASSRTGEINQPQHF
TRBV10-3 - CAISDDHFNQPQHF
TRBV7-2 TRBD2 CASSRGTSRGNEQFF